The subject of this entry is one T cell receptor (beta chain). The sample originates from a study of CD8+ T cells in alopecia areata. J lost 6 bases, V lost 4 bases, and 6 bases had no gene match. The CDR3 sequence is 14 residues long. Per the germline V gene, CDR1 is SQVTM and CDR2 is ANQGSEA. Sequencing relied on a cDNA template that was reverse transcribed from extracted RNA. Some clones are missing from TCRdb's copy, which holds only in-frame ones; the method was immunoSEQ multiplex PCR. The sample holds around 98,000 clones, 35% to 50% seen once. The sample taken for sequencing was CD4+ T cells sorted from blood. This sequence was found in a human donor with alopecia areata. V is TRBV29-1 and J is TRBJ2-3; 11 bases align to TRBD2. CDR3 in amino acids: CSVATSGNVDTQYF. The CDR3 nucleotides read TGCAGCGTTGCGACTAGCGGGAATGTGGATACGCAGTATTTT.